The 21 T cell receptor beta chains reported below all come from one sample, sequenced in a study of T-cell reconstitution after alpha-beta-depleted transplantation in children. A library of TCRbeta sequences, prepared with unique molecular identifiers, was generated. TCRdb reprocessed the PCR reads via MiXCR and lists one record per CDR3 protein. The table includes over 200,000 distinct CDR3 sequences, about 11% detected once. The source was PBMCs, collected before TCRalphabeta/CD19-depleted stem cell transplant. The receptor source for this set is a child less than two years old with acute myeloid leukemia, due to receive a stem cell transplant.

This clonotype has ten or more counts. The CDR3 here is CASSLRTGGDEQFF. In DNA form, the CDR3 reads TGTGCCAGCAGCTTAAGGACAGGGGGGGATGAGCAGTTCTTC. The rearrangement joins TRBV11-3 to TRBJ2-1; 10 positions agree with TRBD1. This CDR3 has 14 residues. V shed 2 bases, J shed 8 bases, and the junction held 3 bases outside the gene matches. The V gene's germline CDR1 is SGHNT and CDR2 YENEEA.

This clonotype was observed many times. The genes are TRBV28 and TRBJ2-3, with unresolved D. V was pared by 2 bases and J by 10 bases, with 10 bases between. CDR3 length equals 12 residues. Germline-derived CDR1 and CDR2 are MDHEN and SYDVKM. CDR3 coding DNA: TGTGCCAGCAGTTTAGGGGTGTCCCCGCAGTATTTT. Translation gives CASSLGVSPQYF.

The sample holds many counts of this clonotype. This chain joins TRBV10-3 and TRBJ2-3; 9 bases are shared with TRBD1. This CDR3 is 14 amino acids long. Germline CDR1 ENHRY, CDR2 SYGVKD. V lost 6 bases and J lost 5; bases outside the gene matches: 6. Here the CDR3 reads CAIRSDRGRDTQYF. As DNA, the CDR3 is TGTGCCATCAGGTCGGACAGGGGACGAGATACGCAGTATTTT.

This clonotype was picked up many times. The chain couples TRBV21-1 to TRBJ2-2; the tabulated D call, TRBD2, remains unverified against the DNA. TRBV21-1 is assigned pseudogene status. CDR3 length: 16 residues. CDR3 in DNA: TGTGCCAGCAGCAAACTGGCCCTACCTTACACCGGGGAGCTGTTTTTT. As protein: CASSKLALPYTGELFF.

This clonotype was recorded at least ten times. The J gene is TRBJ2-1, the V gene TRBV7-2; D is perhaps TRBD2 (6 bases). This CDR3 has 15 residues. V was shortened by 8 bases and J by 7 bases, with 21 bases between the two germline ends. Germline assignment: CDR1 SGHTA and CDR2 FQGNSA. DNA for the CDR3: TGTGCCAGCCAGGGCTGGAGCGGGCCTATTAATGAGCAGTTCTTC. Protein product: CASQGWSGPINEQFF.

This clonotype was recorded at least ten times. This chain links TRBV20-1 with TRBJ1-4; no definite D call. V was shortened by 3 bases and J by 0 bases, with 11 bases between the two germline ends. The CDR3 is 15 amino acids. Germline V gene lookup returns CDR1 DFQATT and CDR2 SNEGSKA (reference sequence). CDR3 residues: CSAREATATNEKLFF. The CDR3 nucleotides are TGCAGTGCTAGGGAGGCCACTGCAACTAATGAAAAACTGTTTTTT.

The chain combines TRBV20-1 with TRBJ2-7; a possible D gene is TRBD2 (6 bases). The V gene's germline CDR1 is DFQATT and CDR2 SNEGSKA (reference sequence). The CDR3 extends over 15 amino acids. The CDR3 sequence: CCSGGAAGRSYEQYF. The CDR3 nucleotides read TGCTGTTCGGGCGGGGCAGCGGGCCGCTCCTACGAGCAGTACTTC.

This clonotype has at least ten counts. Here the CDR3 reads CASRTGYQETQYF. In DNA, the CDR3 is TGTGCCAGCAGAACAGGGTACCAAGAGACCCAGTACTTC. V and J are TRBV12-3 or TRBV12-4 and TRBJ2-5; D perhaps matches TRBD1 (6 bases). The length of the CDR3 is 13 residues. V lost 6 bases to trimming and J lost 0 bases, with 8 bases between them.

The sample holds many counts of this clonotype. The chain recombines TRBV7-2 with TRBJ2-3; 9 positions agree with TRBD2. This CDR3 spans 15 amino acids. Germline CDR1 and CDR2: SGHTA and FQGNSA. V dropped 3 bases and J dropped 4; count of bases not matched to a gene: 5. CDR3 sequence (DNA): TGTGCCAGCAGCTTGACGGGACTAGCCGCAGATACGCAGTATTTT. Translation gives CASSLTGLAADTQYF.

This clonotype has ten or more counts. The chain uses TRBV7-3 and TRBJ2-1, with TRBD2 matching over 9 bases. This CDR3 is built from 14 residues. CDR1 is SGHTA, CDR2 FQGTGA, per germline. The V segment lost 6 bases and the J segment 9 bases; nucleotides outside the gene matches: 9. CDR3 in DNA: TGTGCCAGCAGTCGGAGCGGGAGGAGGTCTGAGCAGTTCTTC. The encoded protein is CASSRSGRRSEQFF.

The V call is TRBV29-1, the J call TRBJ2-1; no definite D call. In germline, CDR1 is SQVTM, CDR2 ANQGSEA. The CDR3 loop spans 12 amino acids. Trimming took off 3 bases at V and 12 bases at J, with 15 bases between the two ends. The CDR3 DNA reads as TGCAGCGTTGACCCTCCCGTTTGGGGGCAGTTCTTC. Translating gives CSVDPPVWGQFF.

The V and J genes are TRBV30 and TRBJ2-1; 7 bases match TRBD1. CDR3 size: 15 residues. CDR1 and CDR2 from the germline V gene are GTSNPN and SVGIG (reference sequence). V dropped 2 bases and J dropped 4; count of bases not matched to a gene: 8. The DNA for the CDR3 is TGTGCCTGGAGTCTGAGGACAGGAGCATACAATGAGCAGTTCTTC. This gives the protein CAWSLRTGAYNEQFF.

This clonotype was counted a few times. V usage is TRBV6-5 and J usage is TRBJ2-2, with D possibly being TRBD2 (5 bases). This CDR3 has 12 residues. The V and J ends lost 6 bases and 6 bases respectively, with 8 bases between them. Germline V gene data show CDR1 as MNHEY and CDR2 as SVGAGI. CDR3 sequence reads: CASRLVAGELFF. The DNA for the CDR3 is TGTGCCAGCAGACTAGTAGCCGGGGAGCTGTTTTTT.

This clonotype was counted many times. V gene TRBV20-1 combines with J gene TRBJ1-3; D is undetermined. Looked up from germline, CDR1 is DFQATT and CDR2 is SNEGSKA (reference sequence). The CDR3 totals 15 residues. V lost 6 bases, J lost 0 bases, and 15 bases lay in between. In DNA form, the CDR3 reads TGCAGTGCAAAATTTGGGCCCAGCTCTGGAAACACCATATATTTT. This sequence encodes CSAKFGPSSGNTIYF.

This clonotype was detected ten times or more. The chain has TRBV4-2 and TRBJ2-3; D may correspond to TRBD1 or TRBD2 (6 bases each). The V end lost 3 bases, the J end lost 3 bases, and 13 bases lay between the germline ends. This CDR3 is built from 15 residues. Germline V lookup: CDR1 LGHNA, CDR2 YNFKEQ. CDR3 in DNA: TGTGCCAGCAGCCAGTCGGGGGCTTTTACAGATACGCAGTATTTT. Translating gives CASSQSGAFTDTQYF.

This clonotype was detected many times. V gene TRBV5-1 combines with J gene TRBJ1-2; D possibly corresponds to TRBD1 (5 bases). The V end was cut by 4 bases, the J end by 6 bases, with 19 bases between. The CDR3 contains 15 residues. Germline values: CDR1 SGHRS, CDR2 YFSETQ. CDR3 protein: CASSPQSRGVDGYTF. The CDR3 DNA sequence: TGCGCCAGCAGCCCCCAATCACGGGGGGTGGATGGCTACACCTTC.

This clonotype was seen many times. V and J are TRBV5-1 and TRBJ1-4; the D is unclear. Germline V CDR1 and CDR2: SGHRS, YFSETQ. Trimming removed 9 bases at V and 0 bases at J, with 12 bases between. This CDR3 spans 14 amino acids. CDR3 sequence: CATSTGSTNEKLFF. The CDR3 bases are TGCGCCACATCGACCGGGTCAACTAATGAAAAACTGTTTTTT.

Many counts were recorded for this clonotype. This chain connects TRBV5-1 to TRBJ1-4; D gene unclear. Germline V gene sequence: CDR1 SGHRS, CDR2 YFSETQ. The CDR3 sequence is 13 residues long. Trimming left V 4 bases short and J 12 bases short, with 16 bases between. Here the CDR3 DNA reads TGCGCCAGCAGCCCCCTTGCCGAGAGGGAACTGTTTTTT. It is translated as CASSPLAERELFF.

Worth noting for this clonotype: It may be a read error: a sequence one base away is much more abundant. V is TRBV20-1 and J is TRBJ2-1; weak D call: TRBD2 (6 bases). V shed 2 bases and J shed 3 bases, with 11 bases lying between them. This CDR3 has 14 residues. Germline values: CDR1 DFQATT, CDR2 SNEGSKA (reference sequence). For the CDR3, the DNA is TGCAGTGCTAGATTGTGCGGGATCTACAATGAGCAGTTCTTC. Amino acid sequence: CSARLCGIYNEQFF.

V gene TRBV29-1 combines with J gene TRBJ2-7, with D perhaps TRBD1 (6 bases). Looked up from germline, CDR1 is SQVTM and CDR2 is ANQGSEA. Trimming cost V 4 bases and J 4 bases, with 11 bases left between them. The CDR3 consists of 12 residues. The CDR3 sequence is CSVGGHGYEQYF. As DNA, the CDR3 is TGCAGCGTTGGGGGACATGGATACGAGCAGTACTTC.

Only a few counts were recorded for this clonotype. The gene calls are TRBV13 and TRBJ2-7; perhaps TRBD2 as D (5 bases). There are 15 residues in the CDR3. Germline values: CDR1 PRHDT, CDR2 FYEKMQ (reference sequence). V was shortened by 0 bases and J by 1 base, with 10 bases between the two germline ends. The CDR3 is CASSLGAPGSYEQYF. In DNA form, the CDR3 reads TGTGCCAGCAGCTTAGGGGCGCCGGGGTCCTACGAGCAGTACTTC. Looking up the rest from reference TRBV13 and TRBJ2-7 gives the full variable domain: AAGVIQSPRHLIKEKRETATLKCYPIPRHDTVYWYQQGPGQDPQFLISFYEKMQSDKGSIPDRFSAQQFSDYHSELNMSSLELGDSALYFCASSLGAPGSYEQYFGPGTRLTVT.